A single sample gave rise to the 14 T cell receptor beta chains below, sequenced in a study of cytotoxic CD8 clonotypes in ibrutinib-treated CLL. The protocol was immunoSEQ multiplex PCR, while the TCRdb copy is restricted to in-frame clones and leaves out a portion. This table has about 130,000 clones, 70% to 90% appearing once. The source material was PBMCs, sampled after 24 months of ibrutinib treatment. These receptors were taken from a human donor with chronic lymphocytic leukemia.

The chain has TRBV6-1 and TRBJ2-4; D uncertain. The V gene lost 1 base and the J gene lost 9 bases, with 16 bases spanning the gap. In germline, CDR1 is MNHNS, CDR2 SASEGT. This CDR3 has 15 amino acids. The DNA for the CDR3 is TGTGCCAGCAGTGAAGTCTCAATGGCCGTCTTCATTCAGTACTTC. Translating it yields CASSEVSMAVFIQYF.

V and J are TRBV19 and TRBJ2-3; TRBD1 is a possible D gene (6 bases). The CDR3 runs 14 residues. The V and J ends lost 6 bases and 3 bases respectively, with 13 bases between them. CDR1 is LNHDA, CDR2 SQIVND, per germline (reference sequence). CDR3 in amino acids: CASRGSRGTDTQYF. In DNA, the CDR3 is TGTGCCAGTAGAGGGAGTAGGGGGACAGATACGCAGTATTTT.

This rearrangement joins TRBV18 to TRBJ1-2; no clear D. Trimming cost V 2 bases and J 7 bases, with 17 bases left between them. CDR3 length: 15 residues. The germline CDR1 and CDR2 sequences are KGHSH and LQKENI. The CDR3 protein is CASSPAPETLAGYTF. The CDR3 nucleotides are TGTGCCAGCTCACCAGCGCCAGAAACTCTTGCTGGCTACACCTTC.

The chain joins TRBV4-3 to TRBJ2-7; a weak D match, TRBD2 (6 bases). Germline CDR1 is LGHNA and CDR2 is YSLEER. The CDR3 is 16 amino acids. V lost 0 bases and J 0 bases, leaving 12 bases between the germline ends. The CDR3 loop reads CASSQEWPSASYEQYF. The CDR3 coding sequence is TGCGCCAGCAGCCAAGAATGGCCTAGCGCCTCCTACGAGCAGTACTTC.

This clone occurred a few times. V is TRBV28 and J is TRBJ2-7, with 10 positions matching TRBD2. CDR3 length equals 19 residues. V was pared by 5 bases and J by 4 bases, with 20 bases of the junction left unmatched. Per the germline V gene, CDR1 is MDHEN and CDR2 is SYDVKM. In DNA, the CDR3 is TGTGCCAGCAGTACATTGTTGGGAGGGCTAGCGGGAGTAGGATACGAGCAGTACTTC. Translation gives CASSTLLGGLAGVGYEQYF.

This chain's CDR3 is CASSVGSRQGDGYTF. The CDR3 DNA sequence: TGTGCCAGCAGCGTGGGGTCTAGGCAGGGGGACGGCTACACCTTC. The chain recombines TRBV5-6 with TRBJ1-2; 7 bases line up with TRBD1. The germline V gene has CDR1 SGHDT and CDR2 YYEEEE. CDR3 size: 15 residues. V shed 4 bases and J 8 bases; nucleotides not matched to a gene: 14.

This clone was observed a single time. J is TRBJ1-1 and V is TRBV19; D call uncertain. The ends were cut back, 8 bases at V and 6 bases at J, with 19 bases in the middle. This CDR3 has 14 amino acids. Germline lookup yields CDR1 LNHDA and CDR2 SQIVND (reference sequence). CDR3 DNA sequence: TGTGCCAGTTCGCCAAGGATTGCTTATGCTGAAGCTTTCTTT. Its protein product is CASSPRIAYAEAFF.

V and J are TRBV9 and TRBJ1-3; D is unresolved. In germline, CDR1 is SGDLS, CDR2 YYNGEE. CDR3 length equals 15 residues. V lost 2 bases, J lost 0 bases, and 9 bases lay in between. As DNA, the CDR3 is TGTGCCAGCAGCGTCTCCGCTAGCTCTGGAAACACCATATATTTT. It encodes CASSVSASSGNTIYF.

CDR3 sequence reads: CSVGGEGGYYGYTF. CDR3 nucleotides: TGCAGCGTTGGAGGGGAGGGTGGGTACTATGGCTACACCTTC. The chain couples TRBV29-1 to TRBJ1-2; tentatively, D is TRBD1 (5 bases). V lost 4 bases and J 3 bases, leaving 15 bases between the germline ends. There are 14 residues in the CDR3. Germline lookup yields CDR1 SQVTM and CDR2 ANQGSEA.

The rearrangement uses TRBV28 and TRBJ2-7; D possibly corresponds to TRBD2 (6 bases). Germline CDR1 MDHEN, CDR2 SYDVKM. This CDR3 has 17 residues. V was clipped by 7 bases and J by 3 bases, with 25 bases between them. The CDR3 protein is CASTRRDGALSVYEQYF. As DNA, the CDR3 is TGTGCCAGCACTCGGCGGGACGGAGCCCTCTCGGTCTACGAGCAGTACTTC. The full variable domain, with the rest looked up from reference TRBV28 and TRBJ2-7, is DVKVTQSSRYLVKRTGEKVFLECVQDMDHENMFWYRQDPGLGLRLIYFSYDVKMKEKGDIPEGYSVSREKKERFSLILESASTNQTSMYLCASTRRDGALSVYEQYFGPGTRLTVT.

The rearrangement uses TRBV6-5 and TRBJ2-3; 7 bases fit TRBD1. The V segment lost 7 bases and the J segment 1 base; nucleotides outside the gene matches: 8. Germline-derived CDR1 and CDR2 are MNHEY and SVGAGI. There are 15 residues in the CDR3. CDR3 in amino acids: CASKDRSSGTDTQYF. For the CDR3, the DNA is TGTGCCAGCAAGGACAGGTCATCCGGCACAGATACGCAGTATTTT.

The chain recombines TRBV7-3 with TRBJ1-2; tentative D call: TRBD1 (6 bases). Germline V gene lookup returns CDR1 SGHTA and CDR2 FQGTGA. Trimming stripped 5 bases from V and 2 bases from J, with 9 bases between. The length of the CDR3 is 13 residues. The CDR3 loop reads CASSHGQNYGYTF. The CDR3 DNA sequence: TGTGCCAGCAGCCACGGACAGAACTATGGCTACACCTTC.

For the CDR3, the DNA is TGTGCCAGCAGTGATGGGGGGAATCAGCCCCAGCATTTT. Translated, it gives CASSDGGNQPQHF. V gene TRBV6-4 combines with J gene TRBJ1-5, with D perhaps matching TRBD1 (5 bases). Germline V gene lookup returns CDR1 MRHNA and CDR2 SNTAGT. V dropped 3 bases and J dropped 4 bases, with 7 bases sitting between them. This CDR3 region has 13 residues.

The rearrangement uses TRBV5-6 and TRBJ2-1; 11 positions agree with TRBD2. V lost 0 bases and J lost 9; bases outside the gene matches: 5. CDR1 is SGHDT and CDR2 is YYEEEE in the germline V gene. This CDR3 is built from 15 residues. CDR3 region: CASSLVGTSGSEQFF. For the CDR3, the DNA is TGTGCCAGCAGCTTGGTAGGGACTAGCGGTAGTGAGCAGTTCTTC. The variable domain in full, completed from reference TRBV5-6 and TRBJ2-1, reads DAGVTQSPTHLIKTRGQQVTLRCSPKSGHDTVSWYQQALGQGPQFIFQYYEEEERQRGNFPDRFSGHQFPNYSSELNVNALLLGDSALYLCASSLVGTSGSEQFFGPGTRLTVL.